A single sample gave rise to the 15 T cell receptor beta chains below, sequenced in a study of T cell responses to AZD1222 COVID-19 vaccine. Method: immunoSEQ multiplex PCR; TCRdb's copy keeps in-frame clones and lacks some. The table has about 82,000 clones, about 94% seen once. This specimen was peripheral blood, taken 28 days after the second AZD1222 dose. The receptors were gathered from an adult who received the AZD1222 COVID-19 vaccine.

The V and J genes are TRBV19 and TRBJ2-3; D is possibly TRBD1 (6 bases). V was pared by 5 bases and J by 2 bases, with 14 bases between. The CDR3 is 15 residues long. From germline, CDR1 is LNHDA and CDR2 SQIVND (reference sequence). The chain's CDR3 is CASSEQGWDTDTQYF. Here the CDR3 DNA reads TGTGCCAGTAGTGAACAGGGATGGGACACAGATACGCAGTATTTT.

The rearrangement joins TRBV4-2 to TRBJ1-2; 7 bases line up with TRBD1. Germline V gene lookup returns CDR1 LGHNA and CDR2 YNFKEQ. V dropped 4 bases and J dropped 6; count of bases not matched to a gene: 5. This CDR3 contains 13 residues. CDR3 in DNA: TGTGCCAGCAGCCGAGACAGGGTTGATGGCTACACCTTC. Its protein is CASSRDRVDGYTF.

As DNA, the CDR3 is TGTGCCAGCAGCCAATACGGCATATCTTACGAGCAGTACTTC. It yields the protein CASSQYGISYEQYF. This sequence joins TRBV16 and TRBJ2-7; no reliable D call. Germline CDR1 KGHSY, CDR2 FQNENV. The CDR3 consists of 14 residues. Trimming left V 1 base short and J 4 bases short, with 11 bases between.

The rearrangement links TRBV28 to TRBJ1-1; D is possibly TRBD1 (5 bases). CDR3 length: 15 amino acids. The V end lost 8 bases, the J end lost 6 bases, and 22 bases lay between the germline ends. Germline assignment: CDR1 MDHEN and CDR2 SYDVKM. The CDR3 sequence is CASGIGRAQSPEAFF. The CDR3 DNA reads TGTGCCAGCGGAATCGGCAGGGCACAGTCCCCTGAAGCTTTCTTT.

The sample holds one count of this clone. The V and J genes are TRBV14 and TRBJ2-3; 10 bases align to TRBD1. This CDR3 has 20 amino acids. Per germline, CDR1 SGHDN and CDR2 FVKESK. Trimming cost V 0 bases and J 4 bases; bases outside gene matches: 16. In DNA form, the CDR3 reads TGTGCCAGCAGCCAAGACCAAATCCCGACCGGGACAGGGGAGGCAGATACGCAGTATTTT. The encoded protein is CASSQDQIPTGTGEADTQYF. Drawing the rest from reference TRBV14 and TRBJ2-3, the complete variable domain is EAGVTQFPSHSVIEKGQTVTLRCDPISGHDNLYWYRRVMGKEIKFLLHFVKESKQDESGMPNNRFLAERTGGTYSTLKVQPAELEDSGVYFCASSQDQIPTGTGEADTQYFGPGTRLTVL.

V is TRBV28 and J is TRBJ2-1; 10 nucleotides match TRBD1. Per germline, CDR1 MDHEN and CDR2 SYDVKM. V shed 4 bases and J 8 bases; nucleotides not matched to a gene: 8. The CDR3 loop spans 15 amino acids. The chain's CDR3 is CASSSAGQGWDEQFF. The CDR3, as DNA: TGTGCCAGCAGTTCGGCGGGACAGGGGTGGGATGAGCAGTTCTTC.

The J gene is TRBJ1-3, the V gene TRBV28; TRBD1 agrees at 8 bases. Germline V lookup: CDR1 MDHEN, CDR2 SYDVKM. The CDR3 is made up of 14 amino acids. V shed 6 bases and J 4 bases; nucleotides not matched to a gene: 5. The CDR3 region has the DNA TGTGCCAGCAGGCCGGGACAGGCGGGAAACACCATATATTTT. Its protein product is CASRPGQAGNTIYF.

The rearrangement links TRBV23-1 to TRBJ2-6; possibly TRBD1 for D (5 bases). TRBV23-1 is annotated as an ORF whose role is uncertain. The CDR3 runs 16 residues. V was trimmed by 2 bases and J by 2 bases, leaving 10 bases between them. The CDR3 bases are TGCGCCAGCAGTCAAGCCAGGGTAGCTGGGGCCAACGTCCTGACTTTC. Its translation is CASSQARVAGANVLTF.

This rearrangement joins TRBV3-1 (or the pseudogene TRBV3-2) to TRBJ2-2, with 13 nucleotides matching TRBD2. V was pared by 2 bases and J by 6 bases, with 3 bases of the junction left unmatched. This CDR3 region has 16 residues. In germline, CDR1 is LGHDT, CDR2 YNNKEL (reference sequence). The CDR3 DNA reads TGTGCCAGCAGCCAAACTAGCGGGGGGGCCTCCGGGGAGCTGTTTTTT. Translation: CASSQTSGGASGELFF.

The CDR3 nucleotides read TGTGCCAGCAGCTTAGCCCCGATGGGGGCCTACGAGCAGTACTTC. Amino acids: CASSLAPMGAYEQYF. This sequence joins TRBV11-2 and TRBJ2-7; D assignment may be TRBD1 or TRBD2 (5 bases each). Germline CDR1 SGHAT, CDR2 FQNNGV. The CDR3 sequence is 15 residues long. V shed 1 base and J shed 2 bases, with 12 bases lying between them.

In nucleotides, the CDR3 is TGTGCCAGCTCAACCGGGGCGGACTATGGCTACACCTTC. This codes for CASSTGADYGYTF. V usage is TRBV18 and J usage is TRBJ1-2; maybe TRBD1 (5 bases). V dropped 5 bases and J dropped 3 bases, with 10 bases sitting between them. The germline V gene encodes CDR1 KGHSH and CDR2 LQKENI. CDR3 length: 13 amino acids.

This chain joins TRBV7-9 and TRBJ2-5, with D perhaps matching TRBD2 (6 bases). The CDR3 loop spans 18 amino acids. V shed 5 bases and J shed 0 bases, with 22 bases lying between them. The germline CDR1 and CDR2 sequences are SEHNR and FQNEAQ (reference sequence). CDR3 amino acids: CASSPGSTGELNQETQYF. DNA for the CDR3: TGTGCCAGCAGCCCAGGGTCCACGGGGGAGTTAAACCAAGAGACCCAGTACTTC.

The chain links TRBV30 to TRBJ1-2, with TRBD1 matching 7 bases. The CDR3 sequence is 15 residues long. CDR1 and CDR2 from the germline V gene are GTSNPN and SVGIG (reference sequence). Trimming cost V 3 bases and J 8 bases; bases outside gene matches: 15. Written as DNA, the CDR3 is TGTGCCTGGAGGTATGACAGGGCCCCGTCGGAAGGCTACACCTTC. This codes for CAWRYDRAPSEGYTF.

The chain employs TRBV13 and TRBJ2-1; the D is unclear. The CDR3 consists of 15 residues. V lost 5 bases, J lost 4 bases, and 15 bases lay in between. The germline V gene encodes CDR1 PRHDT and CDR2 FYEKMQ (reference sequence). CDR3 coding DNA: TGTGCCAGCAGCCCCGCGCTCGCCCTTTACAATGAGCAGTTCTTC. Protein sequence: CASSPALALYNEQFF.

The V and J genes are TRBV10-2 and TRBJ1-1; the match to TRBD1 covers 8 bases. After removal of 7 bases from V and 8 bases from J, the junction contained 18 bases not matched to a gene. The CDR3 extends over 16 amino acids. Per germline, CDR1 WSHSY and CDR2 SAAADI. CDR3 amino acids: CASIPGRGTGITEAFF. In DNA, the CDR3 is TGCGCCAGCATCCCTGGAAGGGGGACAGGCATTACAGAAGCTTTCTTT.